The sequence of this T cell receptor beta chain was determined in a study of T cells after yellow fever vaccination. Study as a whole: With SMART-Seq v4 Ultra Low Input, the fractions containing low cell numbers were prepared. General observations from the study: Abundant clonotypes from the bulk population could contaminate FACS-sorted repertoires.

TCRdb fed the 5' RACE reads into MiXCR, producing one record per CDR3 protein. The top ten hold about 17% of the sample, which has under 550,000 distinct CDR3 sequences, 20% to 25% seen once. About this clonotype itself: As yet, its antigen is unknown.

This CDR3 comprises 15 residues. After removal of 5 bases from V and 2 bases from J, the junction contained 6 bases not matched to a gene. In germline, CDR1 is MNHNS, CDR2 SASEGT. The sample here was PBMCs, taken roughly 20 days after the first yellow fever vaccination. The clonotype originates from a man aged 18 to 29 who received the YFV17D yellow fever vaccine. This chain connects TRBV6-1 to TRBJ1-5, with 7 nucleotides matching TRBD1. The CDR3 sequence is CASSLGQAGNQPQHF. CDR3 sequence (DNA): TGTGCCAGCAGTCTCGGACAGGCAGGCAATCAGCCCCAGCATTTT.